This T cell receptor beta chain stems from a study of OX40 agonist ivuxolimab in advanced cancers. Study at large: The study enrolled dose-escalation patients with hepatocellular carcinoma, melanoma, renal cell or head and neck cancer. Mean age around 64 years, range about 20 to 79; just over 80% male.

Clones were sequenced by immunoSEQ multiplex PCR, and TCRdb holds only the in-frame ones, with some missing. This sample has some 49,000 clones, with approximately 86% found just once. Germline V gene lookup returns CDR1 LNHDA and CDR2 SQIVND (reference sequence). V was clipped by 2 bases and J by 2 bases, with 15 bases between them. This CDR3 region has 16 residues. Patients who had autoimmune disease history or got systemic immunosuppression were left out. Material: CD4+ or CD8+ T cells sorted from blood, obtained in a trial of the OX40 agonist ivuxolimab. The gene calls are TRBV19 and TRBJ2-5; perhaps TRBD2 as D (6 bases). The clonotype was recovered from an adult with an advanced solid tumor such as melanoma, head and neck, liver or kidney cancer. The CDR3 DNA reads as TGTGCCAGTAGTATATGGGGTCTCGGAGGGCAAGAGACCCAGTACTTC. Translated: CASSIWGLGGQETQYF.